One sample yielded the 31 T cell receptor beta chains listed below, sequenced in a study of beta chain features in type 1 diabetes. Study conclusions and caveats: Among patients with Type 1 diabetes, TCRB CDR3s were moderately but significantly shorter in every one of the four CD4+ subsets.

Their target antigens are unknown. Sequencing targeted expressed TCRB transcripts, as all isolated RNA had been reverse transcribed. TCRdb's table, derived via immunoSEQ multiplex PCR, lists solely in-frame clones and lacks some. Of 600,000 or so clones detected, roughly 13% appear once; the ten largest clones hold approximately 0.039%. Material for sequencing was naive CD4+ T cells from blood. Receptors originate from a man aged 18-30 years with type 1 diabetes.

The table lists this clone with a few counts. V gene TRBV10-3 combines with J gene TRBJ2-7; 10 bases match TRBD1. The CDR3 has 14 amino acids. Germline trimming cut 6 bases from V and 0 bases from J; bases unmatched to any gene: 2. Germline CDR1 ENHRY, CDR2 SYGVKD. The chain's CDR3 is CAISRTGGSYEQYF. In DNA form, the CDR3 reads TGTGCCATCAGCAGGACAGGGGGCTCCTACGAGCAGTACTTC.

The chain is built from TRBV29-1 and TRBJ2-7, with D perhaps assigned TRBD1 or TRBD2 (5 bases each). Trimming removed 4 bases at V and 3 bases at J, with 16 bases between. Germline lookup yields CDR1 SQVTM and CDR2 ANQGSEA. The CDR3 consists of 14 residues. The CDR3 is CSVVVLGDIYEQYF. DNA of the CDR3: TGCAGCGTTGTAGTCTTGGGGGATATCTACGAGCAGTACTTC.

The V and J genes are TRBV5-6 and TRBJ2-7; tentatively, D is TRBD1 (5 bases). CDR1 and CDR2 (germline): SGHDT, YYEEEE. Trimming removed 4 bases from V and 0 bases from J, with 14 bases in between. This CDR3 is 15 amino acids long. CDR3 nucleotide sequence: TGTGCCAGCAGCCGAAGGACAATCGACTCCTACGAGCAGTACTTC. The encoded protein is CASSRRTIDSYEQYF.

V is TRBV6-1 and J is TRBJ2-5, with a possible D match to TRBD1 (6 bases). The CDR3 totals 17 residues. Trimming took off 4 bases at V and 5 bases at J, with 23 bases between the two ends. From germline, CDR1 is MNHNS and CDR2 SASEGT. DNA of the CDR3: TGTGCCAGCAGTGCCGGCCCCAGGTGGGGGCAGAGGGAGACCCAGTACTTC. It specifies CASSAGPRWGQRETQYF.

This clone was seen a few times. For the CDR3, the DNA is TGTGCCTGGAGTTGGACAGCGGACCAGCCCCAGCATTTT. Amino acids: CAWSWTADQPQHF. The J gene is TRBJ1-5, the V gene TRBV30, with D possibly being TRBD1 (6 bases). Germline V gives CDR1 GTSNPN, CDR2 SVGIG (reference sequence). With 2 bases removed from V and 7 bases from J, the gap between germline ends came to 12 bases. This CDR3 has 13 amino acids.

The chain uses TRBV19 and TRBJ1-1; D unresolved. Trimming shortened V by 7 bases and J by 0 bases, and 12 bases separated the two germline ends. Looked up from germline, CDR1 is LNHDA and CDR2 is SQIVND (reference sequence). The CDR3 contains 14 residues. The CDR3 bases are TGTGCCAGTACACACCCGGGCCTGAACACTGAAGCTTTCTTT. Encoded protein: CASTHPGLNTEAFF.

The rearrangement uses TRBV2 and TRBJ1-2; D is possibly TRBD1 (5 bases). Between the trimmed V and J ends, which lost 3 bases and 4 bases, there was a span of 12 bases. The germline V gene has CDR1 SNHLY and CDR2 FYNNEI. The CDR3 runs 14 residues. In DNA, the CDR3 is TGTGCCAGCAGTGACTCGGGGACCATCTATGGCTACACCTTC. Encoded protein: CASSDSGTIYGYTF.

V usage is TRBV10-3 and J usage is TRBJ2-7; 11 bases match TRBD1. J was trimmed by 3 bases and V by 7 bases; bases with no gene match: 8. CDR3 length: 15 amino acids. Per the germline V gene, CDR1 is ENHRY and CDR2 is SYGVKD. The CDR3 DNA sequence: TGTGCCATCACACCGGGGGACAGGGGGATCTACGAGCAGTACTTC. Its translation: CAITPGDRGIYEQYF.

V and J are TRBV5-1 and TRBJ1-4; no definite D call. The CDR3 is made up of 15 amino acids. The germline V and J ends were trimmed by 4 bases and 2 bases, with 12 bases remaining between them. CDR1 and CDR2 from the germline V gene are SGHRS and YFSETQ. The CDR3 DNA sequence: TGCGCCAGCAGCCAGCTCAGTCCTACTAATGAAAAACTGTTTTTT. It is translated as CASSQLSPTNEKLFF.

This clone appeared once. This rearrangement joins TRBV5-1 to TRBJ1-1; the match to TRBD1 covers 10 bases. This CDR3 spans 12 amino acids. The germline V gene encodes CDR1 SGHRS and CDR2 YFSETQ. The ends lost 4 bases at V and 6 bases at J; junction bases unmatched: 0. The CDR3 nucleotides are TGCGCCAGCAGCGGACAGGGGGCTGAAGCTTTCTTT. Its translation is CASSGQGAEAFF.

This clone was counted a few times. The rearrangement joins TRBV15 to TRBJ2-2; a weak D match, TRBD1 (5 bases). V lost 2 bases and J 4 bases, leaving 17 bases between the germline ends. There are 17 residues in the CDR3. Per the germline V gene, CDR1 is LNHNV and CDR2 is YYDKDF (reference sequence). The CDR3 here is CATSRLRSTETTGELFF. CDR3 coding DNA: TGTGCCACCAGCAGACTTAGATCGACAGAGACCACCGGGGAGCTGTTTTTT.

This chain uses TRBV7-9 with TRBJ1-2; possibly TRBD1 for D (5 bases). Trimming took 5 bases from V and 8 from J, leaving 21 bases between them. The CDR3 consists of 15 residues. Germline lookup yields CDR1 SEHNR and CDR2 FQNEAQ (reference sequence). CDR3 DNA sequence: TGTGCCAGCAGCCGACCCGAAGTATGGGGGGACGGCTACACCTTC. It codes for CASSRPEVWGDGYTF.

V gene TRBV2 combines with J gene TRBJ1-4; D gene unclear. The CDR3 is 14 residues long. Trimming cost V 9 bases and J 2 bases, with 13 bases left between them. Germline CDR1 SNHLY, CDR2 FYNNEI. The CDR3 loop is CASQSQRTNEKLFF. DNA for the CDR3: TGTGCCAGTCAGTCACAGAGGACTAATGAAAAACTGTTTTTT.

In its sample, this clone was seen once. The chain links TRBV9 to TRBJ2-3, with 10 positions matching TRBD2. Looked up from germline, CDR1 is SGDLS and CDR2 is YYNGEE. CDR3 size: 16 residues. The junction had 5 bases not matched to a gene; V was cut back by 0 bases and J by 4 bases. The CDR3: CASSVVASGGSDTQYF. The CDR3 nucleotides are TGTGCCAGCAGCGTAGTGGCTAGCGGGGGCTCAGATACGCAGTATTTT.

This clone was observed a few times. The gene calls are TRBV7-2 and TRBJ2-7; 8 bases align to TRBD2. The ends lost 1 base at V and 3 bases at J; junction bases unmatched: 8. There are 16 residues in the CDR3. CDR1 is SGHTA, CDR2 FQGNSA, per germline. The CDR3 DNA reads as TGTGCCAGCAGCTTAGAACTCGCGGGAGGAGGCTACGAGCAGTACTTC. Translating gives CASSLELAGGGYEQYF.

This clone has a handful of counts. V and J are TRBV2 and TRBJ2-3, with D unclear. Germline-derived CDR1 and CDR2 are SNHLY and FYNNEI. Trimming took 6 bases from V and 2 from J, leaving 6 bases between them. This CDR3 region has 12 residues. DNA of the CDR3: TGTGCCAGCAGGGTAAACACAGATACGCAGTATTTT. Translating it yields CASRVNTDTQYF.

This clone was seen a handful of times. The CDR3 here is CASSQAQPSWEYQETQYF. CDR3 coding DNA: TGTGCCAGCAGCCAAGCTCAACCTAGCTGGGAGTACCAAGAGACCCAGTACTTC. V usage is TRBV14 and J usage is TRBJ2-5, with a possible D match to TRBD2 (5 bases). Trimming removed 1 base at V and 0 bases at J, with 18 bases between. In germline, CDR1 is SGHDN, CDR2 FVKESK. The CDR3 contains 18 residues. The entire variable domain, with the rest obtained from reference TRBV14 and TRBJ2-5, is as follows: EAGVTQFPSHSVIEKGQTVTLRCDPISGHDNLYWYRRVMGKEIKFLLHFVKESKQDESGMPNNRFLAERTGGTYSTLKVQPAELEDSGVYFCASSQAQPSWEYQETQYFGPGTRLLVL.

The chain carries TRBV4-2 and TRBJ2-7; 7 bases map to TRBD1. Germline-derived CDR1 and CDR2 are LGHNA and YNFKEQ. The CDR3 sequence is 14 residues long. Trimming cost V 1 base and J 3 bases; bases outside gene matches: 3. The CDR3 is CASSQGWTGYEQYF. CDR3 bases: TGTGCCAGCAGCCAAGGGTGGACAGGCTACGAGCAGTACTTC.

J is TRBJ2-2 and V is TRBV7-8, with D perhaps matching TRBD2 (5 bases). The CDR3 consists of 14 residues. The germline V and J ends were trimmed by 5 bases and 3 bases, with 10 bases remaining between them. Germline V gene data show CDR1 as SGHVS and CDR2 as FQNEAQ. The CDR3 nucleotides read TGTGCCAGCAGCCCGGACTGGGACACCGGGGAGCTGTTTTTT. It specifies CASSPDWDTGELFF.

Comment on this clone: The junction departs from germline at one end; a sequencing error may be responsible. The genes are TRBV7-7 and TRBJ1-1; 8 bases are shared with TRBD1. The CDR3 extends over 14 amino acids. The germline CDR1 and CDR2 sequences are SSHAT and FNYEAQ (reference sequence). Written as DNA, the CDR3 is TGTGCTAGCAGCGGAACAGGGGGAGAGACTGAAGCTTTCTTT. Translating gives CASSGTGGETEAFF. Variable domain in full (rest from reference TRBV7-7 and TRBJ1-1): GAGVSQSPRYKVTKRGQDVTLRCDPISSHATLYWYQQALGQGPEFLTYFNYEAQPDKSGLPSDRFSAERPEGSISTLTIQRTEQRDSAMYRCASSGTGGETEAFFGQGTRLTVV.

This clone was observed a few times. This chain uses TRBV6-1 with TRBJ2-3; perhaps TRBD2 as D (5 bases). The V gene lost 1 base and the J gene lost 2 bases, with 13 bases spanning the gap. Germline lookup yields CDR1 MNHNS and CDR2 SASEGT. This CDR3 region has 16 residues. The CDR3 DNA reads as TGTGCCAGCAGTGAAGAACGAGCGGCTTACACAGATACGCAGTATTTT. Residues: CASSEERAAYTDTQYF.

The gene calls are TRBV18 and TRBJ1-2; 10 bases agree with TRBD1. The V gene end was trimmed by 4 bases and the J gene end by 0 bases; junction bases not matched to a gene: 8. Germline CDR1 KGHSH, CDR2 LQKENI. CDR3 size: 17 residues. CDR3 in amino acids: CASSRGQGSPSNYGYTF. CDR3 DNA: TGTGCCAGCTCACGGGGACAGGGGTCCCCCTCTAACTATGGCTACACCTTC.

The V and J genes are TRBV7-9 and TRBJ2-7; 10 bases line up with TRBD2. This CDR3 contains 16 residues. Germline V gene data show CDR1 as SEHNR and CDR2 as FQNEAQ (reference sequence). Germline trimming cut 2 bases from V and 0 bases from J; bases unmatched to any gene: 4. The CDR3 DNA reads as TGTGCCAGCAGCTTACCCCCTAGCGGGAGCTCCTACGAGCAGTACTTC. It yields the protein CASSLPPSGSSYEQYF. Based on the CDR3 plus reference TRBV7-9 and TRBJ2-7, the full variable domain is DTGVSQNPRHKITKRGQNVTFRCDPISEHNRLYWYRQTLGQGPEFLTYFQNEAQLEKSRLLSDRFSAERPKGSFSTLEIQRTEQGDSAMYLCASSLPPSGSSYEQYFGPGTRLTVT.

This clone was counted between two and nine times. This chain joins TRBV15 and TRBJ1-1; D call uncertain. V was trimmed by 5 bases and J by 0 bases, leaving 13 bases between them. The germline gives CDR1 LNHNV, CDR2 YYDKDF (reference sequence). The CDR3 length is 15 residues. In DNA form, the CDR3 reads TGTGCCACCAGCCCCCGGGCAGCCATGAACACTGAAGCTTTCTTT. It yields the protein CATSPRAAMNTEAFF.

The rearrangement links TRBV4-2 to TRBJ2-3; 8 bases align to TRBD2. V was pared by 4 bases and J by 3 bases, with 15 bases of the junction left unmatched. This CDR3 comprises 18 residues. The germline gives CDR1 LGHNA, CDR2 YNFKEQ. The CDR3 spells CASSPSTFTSGITDTQYF. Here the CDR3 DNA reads TGTGCCAGCAGCCCCAGTACCTTTACTAGCGGCATTACAGATACGCAGTATTTT.

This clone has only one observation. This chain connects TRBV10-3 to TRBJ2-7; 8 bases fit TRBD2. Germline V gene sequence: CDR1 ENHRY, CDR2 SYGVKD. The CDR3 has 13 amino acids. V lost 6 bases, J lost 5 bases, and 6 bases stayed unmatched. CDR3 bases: TGTGCCATCAGGCCCGGGACTAGTAACGAGCAGTACTTC. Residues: CAIRPGTSNEQYF.

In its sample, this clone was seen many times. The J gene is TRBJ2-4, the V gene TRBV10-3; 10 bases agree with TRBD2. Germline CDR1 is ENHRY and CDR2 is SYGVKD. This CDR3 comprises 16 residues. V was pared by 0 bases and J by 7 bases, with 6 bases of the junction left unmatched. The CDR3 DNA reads TGTGCCATCAGTGAGTCGACCAGCGGGAGGGCCAACATTCAGTACTTC. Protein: CAISESTSGRANIQYF.

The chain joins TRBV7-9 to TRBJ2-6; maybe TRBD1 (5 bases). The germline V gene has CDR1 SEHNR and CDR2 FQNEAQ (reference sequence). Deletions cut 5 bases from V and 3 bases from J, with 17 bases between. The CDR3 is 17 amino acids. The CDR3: CASSPVGRVFGANVLTF. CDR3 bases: TGTGCCAGCAGCCCGGTAGGCAGGGTGTTTGGGGCCAACGTCCTGACTTTC.

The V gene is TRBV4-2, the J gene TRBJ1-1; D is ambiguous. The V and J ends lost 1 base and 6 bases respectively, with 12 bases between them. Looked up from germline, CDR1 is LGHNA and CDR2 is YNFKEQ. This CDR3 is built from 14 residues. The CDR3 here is CASSQVEARAEAFF. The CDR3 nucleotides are TGTGCCAGCAGCCAAGTTGAAGCTCGGGCTGAAGCTTTCTTT.

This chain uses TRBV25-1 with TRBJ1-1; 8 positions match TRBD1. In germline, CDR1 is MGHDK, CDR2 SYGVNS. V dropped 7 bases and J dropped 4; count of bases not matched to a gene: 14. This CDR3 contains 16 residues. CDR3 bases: TGTGCCAGCACACTCAACCAGGGGGCGCTGAGCACTGAAGCTTTCTTT. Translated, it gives CASTLNQGALSTEAFF. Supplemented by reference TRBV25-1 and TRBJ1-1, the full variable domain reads EADIYQTPRYLVIGTGKKITLECSQTMGHDKMYWYQQDPGMELHLIHYSYGVNSTEKGDLSSESTVSRIRTEHFPLTLESARPSHTSQYLCASTLNQGALSTEAFFGQGTRLTVV.

CDR3 sequence reads: CASSGEAGVDTQYF. In nucleotides, the CDR3 is TGTGCCAGCAGCGGCGAGGCCGGGGTGGATACGCAGTATTTT. The chain links TRBV6-1 to TRBJ2-3; possibly TRBD2 for D (5 bases). V dropped 6 bases and J dropped 6 bases, with 16 bases sitting between them. CDR1 MNHNS and CDR2 SASEGT come from the germline V gene. CDR3 length: 14 amino acids.